This T cell receptor beta chain was observed in a study of blood T cell repertoires in COVID-19. About the research overall: T cells, B-cell-depleted T cells, or PBMCs provided the cDNA or gDNA that served as material.

Between the trimmed V and J ends, which lost 6 bases and 4 bases, there was a span of 15 bases. The CDR3 has 15 residues. The germline CDR1 and CDR2 sequences are SNHLY and FYNNEI. The study recruited exposed participants who had met a COVID-19 case within 2 weeks before entry. Sequencing was performed with immunoSEQ multiplex PCR; in TCRdb, only in-frame clones are kept and a portion is missing. The sample has 150,000 to 200,000 clones, roughly 83% seen once. The source of this sequence is a man aged 65 to 79 who had been exposed to COVID-19. Sequences were obtained from PBMCs or T cells enriched from blood (not recorded which). The chain has TRBV2 and TRBJ1-4, with D possibly matching TRBD1 (5 bases). The CDR3 spells CASRRGGTLNEKLFF. The CDR3 nucleotides read TGTGCCAGCAGGAGAGGAGGGACGCTTAATGAAAAACTGTTTTTT.